The T cell receptor beta chain described here comes from a study of beta chain features in type 1 diabetes. Every bit of the isolated RNA underwent reverse transcription, so sequencing read expressed TCRB transcripts. Using immunoSEQ multiplex PCR, the repertoire was profiled, and TCRdb retains in-frame clones only, with some absent. The table shows hundreds of thousands of clones, with less than 9.5% occurring only once. Purity above 95% was achieved in all sorted populations. Only a few counts were recorded for this clone. Its antigen is unknown. Study conclusions and caveats: PCR, the amplification step, might favor shorter templates, equally in patients and controls.

Trimming shortened V by 4 bases and J by 0 bases, and 8 bases separated the two germline ends. This CDR3 has 15 amino acids. Germline V CDR1 and CDR2: SGDLS, YYNGEE. Sequencing was done on a sample of central memory CD4+ T cells from blood. This TCR was sampled from a woman aged 18-30 years in good health. The rearrangement links TRBV9 to TRBJ2-6, with D perhaps assigned TRBD1 or TRBD2 (5 bases each). The CDR3 spells CASSPRGSGANVLTF. The CDR3 DNA reads TGTGCCAGCAGCCCGAGGGGCTCTGGGGCCAACGTCCTGACTTTC.